This TCR beta chain was sequenced during a study of TET2 disruption in CD19-targeted CAR T cells (dated by TCRdb to about 2018). Background on the whole study: No additional inclusion criteria were applied, and the number of samples was determined by the original clinical trial design and by sample availability.

Its CDR3 holds 15 amino acids, cysteine through phenylalanine. The CDR3 was read in part: 36 bases, with the frame set at base 1. V loses 8 bases at its end and J loses 4 bases; junction bases beyond the gene matches: 9. For CDR1 and CDR2, the germline V gene (reference sequence) lists LNHNV and YYDKDF. The paper as a whole reports these results and caveats: The conclusions drawn about the patient's CAR T cells were based on extensive analysis of just one subject.

TCR beta chain deep sequencing was performed with the immunoSEQ assay. The authors' analysis ran thus. Clonotype frequencies were computed using only productive TCR beta rearrangements. TCRdb re-hosts the immuneACCESS table, in-frame sequences only. Its copies lack some clones; in the studies checked, an unresolved V gene accounts for under half of them, and the cause for the rest is not known. D and trimming were read from the DNA, whereas the V and J calls and clone size are those reported in that table. This sample's clone table shows fewer than 2,500 clones. Roughly a sixth of the sample goes to the ten largest clones. This clone is medium-sized (0.01 to 0.1%) by its frequency; no count is available. The antigen it recognizes is unknown. The read falls 3 residues short of the CDR3 end, and the missing part is taken from the germline J gene. Per the publication, the treatment or condition label means: autologous CTL019 cells: CD19 CAR with 4-1BB and CD3 zeta domains. TCR zeta and 4-1BB costimulatory signaling domains were incorporated into the CD19 CAR. T cells for CTL019 manufacturing were collected from peripheral blood by leukapheresis. The DNeasy Blood and Tissue Kit was used to extract genomic DNA from pre-infusion T cells, peripheral blood, or sorted post-infusion T cells.

The chain couples TRBV15 to TRBJ2-7, with 12 bases matching TRBD1. The specimen was CD8+ T cells sorted from cultured blood T cells, collected for CD19 CAR T cell therapy. The sequence came from a man in his 70s with chronic lymphocytic leukemia. The CDR3 region: CATGTGTGGNYEQYF. CDR3 bases read: TGTGCCACCGGCACCGGGACAGGGGGCAATTACGAG.